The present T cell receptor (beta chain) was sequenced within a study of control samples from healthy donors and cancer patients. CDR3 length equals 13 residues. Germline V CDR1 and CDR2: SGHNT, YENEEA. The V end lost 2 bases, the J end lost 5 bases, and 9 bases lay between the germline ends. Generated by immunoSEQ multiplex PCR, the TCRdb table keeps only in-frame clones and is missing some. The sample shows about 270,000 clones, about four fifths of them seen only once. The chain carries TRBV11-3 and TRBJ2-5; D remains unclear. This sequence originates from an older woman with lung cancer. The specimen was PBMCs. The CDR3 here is CASSLTGRETQYF. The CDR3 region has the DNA TGTGCCAGCAGCTTAACCGGCCGCGAGACCCAGTACTTC. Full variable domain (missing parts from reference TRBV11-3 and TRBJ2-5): EAGVVQSPRYKIIEKKQPVAFWCNPISGHNTLYWYLQNLGQGPELLIRYENEEAVDDSQLPKDRFSAERLKGVDSTLKIQPAELGDSAVYLCASSLTGRETQYFGPGTRLLVL.